The following is a T cell receptor beta chain sequence with its context. The source of the sample is a study of cytomegalovirus exposure and HLA in healthy donors. The V gene lost 4 bases and the J gene lost 5 bases, with 8 bases spanning the gap. Germline CDR1 reads GTSNPN; CDR2 reads SVGIG (reference sequence). The CDR3 totals 12 residues. The primer mix had 60 Vbeta and 13 Jbeta primers. Using immunoSEQ multiplex PCR, the repertoire was profiled, and TCRdb retains in-frame clones only, with some absent. The data hold about 130,000 clones, with 79% observed a single time. The V and J genes are TRBV30 and TRBJ1-4, with TRBD1 as a possible D gene (5 bases). This TCR came from a male donor in good health and CMV-seronegative. Material: PBMCs. The CDR3 region is CAWTGLNEKLFF. CDR3 nucleotide sequence: TGTGCCTGGACAGGGTTGAATGAAAAACTGTTTTTT.